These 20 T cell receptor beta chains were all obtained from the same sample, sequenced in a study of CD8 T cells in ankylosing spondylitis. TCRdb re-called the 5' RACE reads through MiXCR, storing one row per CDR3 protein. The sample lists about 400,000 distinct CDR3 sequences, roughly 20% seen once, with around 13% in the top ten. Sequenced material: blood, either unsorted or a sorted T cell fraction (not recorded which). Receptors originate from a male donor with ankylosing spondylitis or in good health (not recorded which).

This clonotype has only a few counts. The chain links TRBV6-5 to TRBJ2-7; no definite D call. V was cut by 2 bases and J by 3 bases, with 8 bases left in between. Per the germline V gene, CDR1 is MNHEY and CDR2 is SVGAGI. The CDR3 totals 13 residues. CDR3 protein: CASSYAENYEQYF. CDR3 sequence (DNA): TGTGCCAGCAGTTACGCGGAAAACTACGAGCAGTACTTC.

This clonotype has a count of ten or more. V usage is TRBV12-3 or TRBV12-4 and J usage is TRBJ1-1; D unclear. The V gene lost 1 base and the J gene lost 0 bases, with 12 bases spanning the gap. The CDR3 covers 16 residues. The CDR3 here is CASSLGKSPMNTEAFF. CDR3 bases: TGTGCCAGCAGTTTAGGTAAATCCCCGATGAACACTGAAGCTTTCTTT.

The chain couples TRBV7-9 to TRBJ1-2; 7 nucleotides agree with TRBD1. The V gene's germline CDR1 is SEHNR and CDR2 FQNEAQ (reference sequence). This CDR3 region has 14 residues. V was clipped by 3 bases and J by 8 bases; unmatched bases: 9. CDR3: CASSFGTAEVGYTF. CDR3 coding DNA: TGTGCCAGCAGCTTCGGGACAGCAGAAGTCGGCTACACCTTC.

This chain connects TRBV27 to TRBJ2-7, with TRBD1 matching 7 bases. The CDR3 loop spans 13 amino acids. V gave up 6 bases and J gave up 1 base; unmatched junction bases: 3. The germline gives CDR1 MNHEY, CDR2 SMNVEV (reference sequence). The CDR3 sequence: CASRDRDSYEQYF. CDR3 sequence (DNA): TGTGCCAGCAGAGACAGGGATTCCTACGAGCAGTACTTC.

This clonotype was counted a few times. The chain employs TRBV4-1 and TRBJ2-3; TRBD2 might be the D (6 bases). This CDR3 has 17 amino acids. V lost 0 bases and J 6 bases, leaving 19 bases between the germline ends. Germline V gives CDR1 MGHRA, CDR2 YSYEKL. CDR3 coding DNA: TGCGCCAGCAGCCAAGAGGCGGGACGGCCGCGCGAGGATACGCAGTATTTT. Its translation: CASSQEAGRPREDTQYF.

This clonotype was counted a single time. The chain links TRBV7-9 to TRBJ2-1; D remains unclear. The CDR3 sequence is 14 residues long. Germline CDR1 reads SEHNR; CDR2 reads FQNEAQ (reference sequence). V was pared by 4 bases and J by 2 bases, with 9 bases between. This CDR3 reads CASSSRTTYNEQFF. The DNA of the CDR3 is TGTGCCAGCAGCTCTAGGACGACCTACAATGAGCAGTTCTTC.

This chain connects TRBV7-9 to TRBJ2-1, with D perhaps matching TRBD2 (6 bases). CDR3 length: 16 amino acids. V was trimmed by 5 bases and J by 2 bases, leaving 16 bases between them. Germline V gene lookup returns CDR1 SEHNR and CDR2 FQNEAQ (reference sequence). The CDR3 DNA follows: TGTGCCAGCAGCCTCCGGGGGTCTGTTACCTACAATGAGCAGTTCTTC. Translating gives CASSLRGSVTYNEQFF.

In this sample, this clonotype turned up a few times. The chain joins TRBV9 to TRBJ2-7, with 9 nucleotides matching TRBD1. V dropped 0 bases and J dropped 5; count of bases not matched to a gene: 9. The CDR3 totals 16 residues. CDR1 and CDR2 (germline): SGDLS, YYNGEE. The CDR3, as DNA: TGTGCCAGCAGCGTAGAGGAGACAGGGGGACGGGACGAGCAGTACTTC. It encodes CASSVEETGGRDEQYF.

CDR3 DNA: TGTGCCAGCAGTTCGGTAGGGGTGGCGACCCAGTACTTC. Translated, it gives CASSSVGVATQYF. The chain links TRBV27 to TRBJ2-5, with D perhaps TRBD1 (5 bases). This CDR3 region has 13 residues. The V gene's germline CDR1 is MNHEY and CDR2 SMNVEV (reference sequence). V shed 4 bases and J shed 7 bases, with 13 bases lying between them.

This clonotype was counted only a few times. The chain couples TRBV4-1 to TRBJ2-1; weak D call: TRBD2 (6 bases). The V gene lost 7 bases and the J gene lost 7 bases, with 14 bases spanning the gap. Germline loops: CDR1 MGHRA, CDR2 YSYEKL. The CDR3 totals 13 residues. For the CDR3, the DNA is TGCGCCAGCACCCCCGGCCGGGGGAATGAGCAGTTCTTC. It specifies CASTPGRGNEQFF.

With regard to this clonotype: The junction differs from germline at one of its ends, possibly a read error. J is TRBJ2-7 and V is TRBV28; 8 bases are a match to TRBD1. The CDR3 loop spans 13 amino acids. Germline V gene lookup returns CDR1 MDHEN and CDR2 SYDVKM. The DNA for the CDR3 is TGTGTCAGCGGAACAGGGGGCTCCTACGAGCAGTACTTC. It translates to CVSGTGGSYEQYF.

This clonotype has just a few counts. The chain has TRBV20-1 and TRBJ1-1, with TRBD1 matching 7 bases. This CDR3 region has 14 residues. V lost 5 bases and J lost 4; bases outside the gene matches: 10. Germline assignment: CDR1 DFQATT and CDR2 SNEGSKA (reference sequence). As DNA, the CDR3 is TGCAGTGCTCGTTCACAGGGGTGGAGCACTGAAGCTTTCTTT. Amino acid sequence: CSARSQGWSTEAFF.

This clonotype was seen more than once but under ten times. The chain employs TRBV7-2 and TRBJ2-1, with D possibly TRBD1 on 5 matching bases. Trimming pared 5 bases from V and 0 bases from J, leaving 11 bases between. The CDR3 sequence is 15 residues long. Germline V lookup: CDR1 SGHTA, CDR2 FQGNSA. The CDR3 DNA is TGTGCCAGCAGCCCCCCCGACAGCTCCTACAATGAGCAGTTCTTC. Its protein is CASSPPDSSYNEQFF.

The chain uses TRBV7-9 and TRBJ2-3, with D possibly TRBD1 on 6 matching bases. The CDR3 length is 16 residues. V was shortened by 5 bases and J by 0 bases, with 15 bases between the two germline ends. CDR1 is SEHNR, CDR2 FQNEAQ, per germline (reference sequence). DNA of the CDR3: TGTGCCAGCAGCATGGCGACAGGCTCTAGCACAGATACGCAGTATTTT. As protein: CASSMATGSSTDTQYF.

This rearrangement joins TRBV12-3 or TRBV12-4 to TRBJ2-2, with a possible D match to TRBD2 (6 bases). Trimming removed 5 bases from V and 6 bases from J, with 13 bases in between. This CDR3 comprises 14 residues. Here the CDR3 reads CASSLSRGSGELFF. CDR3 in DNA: TGTGCCAGCAGTCTCAGCCGGGGGTCCGGGGAGCTGTTTTTT.

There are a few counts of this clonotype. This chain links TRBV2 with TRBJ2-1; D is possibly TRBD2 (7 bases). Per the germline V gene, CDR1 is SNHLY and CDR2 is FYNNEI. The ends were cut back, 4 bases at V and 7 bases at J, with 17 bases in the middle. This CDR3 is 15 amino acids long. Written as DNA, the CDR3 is TGTGCCAGCAGTGTGTATGGGGGGGCTGGGAATGAGCAGTTCTTC. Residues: CASSVYGGAGNEQFF.

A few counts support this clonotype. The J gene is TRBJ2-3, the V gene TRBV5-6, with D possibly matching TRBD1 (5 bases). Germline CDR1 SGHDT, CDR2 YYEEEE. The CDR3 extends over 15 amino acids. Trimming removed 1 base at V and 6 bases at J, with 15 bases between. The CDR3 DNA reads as TGTGCCAGCAGCTTGATGGCAGGAGCAGGGGATACGCAGTATTTT. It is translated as CASSLMAGAGDTQYF.

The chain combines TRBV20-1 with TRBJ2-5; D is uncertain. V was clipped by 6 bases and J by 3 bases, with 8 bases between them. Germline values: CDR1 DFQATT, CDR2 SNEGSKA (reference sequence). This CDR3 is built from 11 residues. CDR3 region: CSALVEETQYF. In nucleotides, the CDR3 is TGCAGTGCCCTTGTGGAAGAGACCCAGTACTTC.

CDR3 DNA sequence: TGTGCCAGCAGCTTAGACCGGACTAGCTCAGATACGCAGTATTTT. Amino acid sequence: CASSLDRTSSDTQYF. The chain is built from TRBV11-2 and TRBJ2-3; 8 nucleotides align to TRBD2. The V and J ends lost 0 bases and 4 bases, in that order; junction bases with no gene match: 3. CDR1 and CDR2 (germline): SGHAT, FQNNGV. CDR3 length equals 15 residues.

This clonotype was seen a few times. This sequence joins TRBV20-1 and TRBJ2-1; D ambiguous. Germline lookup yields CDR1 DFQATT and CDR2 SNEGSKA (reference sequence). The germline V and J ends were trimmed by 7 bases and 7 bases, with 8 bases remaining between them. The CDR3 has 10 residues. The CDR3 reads CSGQDNEQFF. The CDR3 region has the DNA TGCAGTGGGCAAGATAATGAGCAGTTCTTC.